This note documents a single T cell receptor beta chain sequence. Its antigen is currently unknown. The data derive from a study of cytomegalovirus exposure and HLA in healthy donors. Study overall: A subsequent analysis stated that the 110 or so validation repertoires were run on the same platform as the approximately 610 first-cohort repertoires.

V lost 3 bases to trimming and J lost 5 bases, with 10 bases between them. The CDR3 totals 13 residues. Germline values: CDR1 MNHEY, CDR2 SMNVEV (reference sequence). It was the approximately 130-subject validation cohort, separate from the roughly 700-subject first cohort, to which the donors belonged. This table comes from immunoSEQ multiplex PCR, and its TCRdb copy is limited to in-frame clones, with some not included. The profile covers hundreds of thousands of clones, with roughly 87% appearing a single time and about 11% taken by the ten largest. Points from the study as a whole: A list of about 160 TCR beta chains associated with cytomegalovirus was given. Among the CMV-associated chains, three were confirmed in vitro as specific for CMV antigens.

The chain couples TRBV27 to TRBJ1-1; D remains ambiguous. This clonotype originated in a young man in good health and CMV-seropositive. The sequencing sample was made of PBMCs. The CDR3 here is CASSFGVGTEAFF. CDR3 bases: TGTGCCAGCAGTTTTGGGGTTGGGACTGAAGCTTTCTTT.